This TCR beta chain was found in a study of CD8+CD57+ T cells in acquired aplastic anemia. The overall study: The DNA of sorted CD4+ and CD8+ cells averaged roughly 3.2 ug. Whole-study findings and limits: Found in both controls and patients were 25 to 35 CD8+ CDR3 sequences.

This clonotype has a count of ten or more. Its antigen is as yet unknown. TCR beta VDJ combinations and CDR3 sequences were profiled from genomic DNA. TCRdb recomputed calls from the reads with MiXCR, one row per CDR3 protein. The sample gives fewer than 250,000 distinct CDR3 sequences, more than 45% of which show up once; roughly 8% is in the top ten. Trimming stripped 6 bases from V and 3 bases from J, with 18 bases between. CDR3 size: 15 residues. Germline V gene data show CDR1 as DFQATT and CDR2 as SNEGSKA (reference sequence). Patients who underwent sequencing had shown CD8+CD57+ cell expansion by flow cytometry. Severe acquired aplastic anemia was present in every patient.

The source material was sorted CD4+, CD8+, or CD8+CD57+ T cells (not recorded which) from PBMCs. The clonotype was recovered from a human donor with aplastic anemia. This chain links TRBV20-1 with TRBJ1-5; D is perhaps TRBD1 (5 bases). CDR3 loop: CSAPEGFGDNQPQHF. The CDR3 DNA reads as TGCAGTGCCCCGGAGGGGTTTGGTGACAATCAGCCCCAGCATTTT.